The 16 T cell receptor beta chains listed next were all sequenced from one sample in a study of T-cell reconstitution after alpha-beta-depleted transplantation in children (dated by TCRdb to the mid-2010s). The label giving this sample's treatment or condition can be read as: allogeneic hematopoietic cell transplantation with graft depleted of TCRalphabeta T cells and CD19 B cells. The library came from PCR. The instrument was an Illumina HiSeq 2500. TCR libraries were prepared with molecular barcoding, using unique molecular identifiers to normalize TCRbeta repertoire quantification. TCRdb reprocessed the public reads (quality trimming at Q25 with fastp, clone calling with MiXCR) and kept in-frame beta chains. Each record represents a unique CDR3 protein, reported with the most common genes and DNA among its rows. Counted in this sample were 700,000 to 950,000 distinct CDR3 sequences; about 15% of them appeared once. The biggest ten clones account for 5% of the sample.

The sample in question was PBMCs, mostly from graft donor cells, obtained 360 days after TCRalphabeta/CD19-depleted stem cell transplant. The receptors were sampled from a male patient aged 5 to 17 who had a stem cell transplant for acute lymphoblastic leukemia, so the T cells may come from the graft donor.

V usage is TRBV7-2 and J usage is TRBJ2-3; D not certain. V was shortened by 7 bases and J by 9 bases, with 14 bases between the two germline ends. The germline V gene has CDR1 SGHTA and CDR2 FQGNSA. The CDR3 is 12 amino acids. The CDR3 here is CASTPTGLTQYF. In DNA form, the CDR3 reads TGTGCCAGCACCCCGACCGGATTAACGCAGTATTTT.

This clonotype was seen more than once but under ten times. The CDR3 reads CASSYGGTSGTDTQYF. The DNA for the CDR3 is TGCGCCAGCAGCTATGGGGGTACTAGCGGCACAGATACGCAGTATTTT. This rearrangement joins TRBV5-1 to TRBJ2-3; 7 nucleotides agree with TRBD2. After removal of 3 bases from V and 1 base from J, the junction contained 8 bases not matched to a gene. This CDR3 comprises 16 residues. Germline V gene data show CDR1 as SGHRS and CDR2 as YFSETQ.

The rearrangement uses TRBV24-1 and TRBJ2-1; no firm D call. V was trimmed by 8 bases and J by 5 bases, leaving 3 bases between them. This CDR3 spans 10 amino acids. Germline V gene sequence: CDR1 KGHDR, CDR2 SFDVKD. The CDR3 region is CATTNNEQFF. The CDR3 DNA reads as TGTGCCACCACCAACAATGAGCAGTTCTTC.

In regard to this clonotype: A much larger clone sits a single nucleotide away, making a read error possible. This chain joins TRBV4-1 and TRBJ2-2, with D possibly being TRBD2 (5 bases). The V gene's germline CDR1 is MGHRA and CDR2 YSYEKL. There are 16 residues in the CDR3. CDR3 coding DNA: TGCGCCGGCAGCCAAGATCCGGGATCGAACACCGGGGAGCTGTTTTTT. This translates into CAGSQDPGSNTGELFF.

This clonotype was observed a handful of times. This rearrangement joins TRBV14 to TRBJ2-7; 11 bases agree with TRBD2. CDR1 and CDR2 from the germline V gene are SGHDN and FVKESK. The CDR3 runs to 21 residues. After removal of 4 bases from V and 2 bases from J, the junction contained 22 bases not matched to a gene. CDR3 DNA: TGTGCCAGCAGCCGCAGCAGGTCCTGGAGGACTAGCGGGCTAATTACCTACGAGCAGTACTTC. Translation gives CASSRSRSWRTSGLITYEQYF.

This clonotype has just a few counts. The rearrangement uses TRBV20-1 and TRBJ1-6; D might be TRBD1 (5 bases). Germline V gene lookup returns CDR1 DFQATT and CDR2 SNEGSKA (reference sequence). V was clipped by 0 bases and J by 15 bases, with 15 bases between them. This CDR3 has 13 amino acids. The CDR3 DNA follows: TGCAGTGCTAGAGATCCACGGGGGTGGCTCCTCCACTTT. Translated, it gives CSARDPRGWLLHF.

This clonotype was detected many times. For the CDR3, the DNA is TGTGCCAGCAGCCAACGACTAGCGGGAGCTACGCAGTATTTT. The encoded protein is CASSQRLAGATQYF. This chain connects TRBV7-2 to TRBJ2-3, with TRBD2 matching 12 bases. With V trimmed by 5 bases and J by 8 bases, 5 bases remained unmatched. This CDR3 spans 14 amino acids. Germline CDR1 and CDR2: SGHTA and FQGNSA.

The chain recombines TRBV11-2 with TRBJ2-7; tentative D call: TRBD2 (6 bases). Trimming pared 7 bases from V and 0 bases from J, leaving 16 bases between. CDR1 and CDR2 (germline): SGHAT, FQNNGV. The CDR3 consists of 15 residues. The CDR3 sequence is CASTRGTLSSYEQYF. The CDR3 bases are TGTGCCAGCACCCGGGGGACTCTGAGCTCCTACGAGCAGTACTTC.

The chain links TRBV4-2 to TRBJ2-2; a possible D gene is TRBD2 (6 bases). The CDR3 is made up of 18 amino acids. Germline assignment: CDR1 LGHNA and CDR2 YNFKEQ. Trimming stripped 5 bases from V and 5 bases from J, with 24 bases between. In DNA, the CDR3 is TGTGCCAGCAGCGACCGGGACGGGGGTACGACGGGAACCGGGGAGCTGTTTTTT. Protein sequence: CASSDRDGGTTGTGELFF.

This clonotype was detected only a few times. The chain is built from TRBV5-6 and TRBJ2-7; 11 nucleotides agree with TRBD2. V lost 5 bases, J lost 4 bases, and 8 bases stayed unmatched. The CDR3 runs 15 residues. Per germline, CDR1 SGHDT and CDR2 YYEEEE. The CDR3 DNA sequence: TGTGCCAGCAGGGGAAAGCTAGCGGGAGGATACGAGCAGTACTTC. It translates to CASRGKLAGGYEQYF.

V gene TRBV7-3 combines with J gene TRBJ1-1; 7 bases align to TRBD1. CDR3 length: 17 amino acids. Unmatched junction bases numbered 12, after V lost 5 bases and J lost 0 bases. Germline CDR1 reads SGHTA; CDR2 reads FQGTGA. The CDR3 sequence is CASSLTPGQSMNTEAFF. CDR3 coding DNA: TGTGCCAGCAGCCTTACTCCGGGACAGAGCATGAACACTGAAGCTTTCTTT.

This clonotype has only one observation. This chain connects TRBV7-2 to TRBJ2-1, with 9 nucleotides matching TRBD2. Germline CDR1 SGHTA, CDR2 FQGNSA. This CDR3 is 16 amino acids long. V was clipped by 6 bases and J by 8 bases; unmatched bases: 14. As DNA, the CDR3 is TGTGCCAGCAGGCCTACTAGCGGGTCCACTGGGTATGAGCAGTTCTTC. This sequence encodes CASRPTSGSTGYEQFF.

V usage is TRBV19 and J usage is TRBJ2-2; 12 bases line up with TRBD2. The CDR3 contains 15 residues. Germline V gene sequence: CDR1 LNHDA, CDR2 SQIVND (reference sequence). J gave up 6 bases and V 7 bases, and 6 bases lay outside the gene matches. The CDR3 DNA reads as TGTGCCAGTATTGACCTAGCGGGAGGGTCCGGGGAGCTGTTTTTT. It yields the protein CASIDLAGGSGELFF.

This clonotype was detected a few times. The genes are TRBV20-1 and TRBJ2-5; 7 bases line up with TRBD1. The length of the CDR3 is 13 residues. V shed 3 bases, J shed 5 bases, and the junction held 6 bases outside the gene matches. Germline V gene data show CDR1 as DFQATT and CDR2 as SNEGSKA (reference sequence). This CDR3 reads CSASKTGRETQYF. CDR3 coding DNA: TGCAGTGCTAGCAAGACAGGGCGTGAGACCCAGTACTTC.

This clonotype was counted many times. The chain combines TRBV20-1 with TRBJ2-7; maybe TRBD1 (6 bases). The CDR3 extends over 13 amino acids. The V end was cut by 8 bases, the J end by 2 bases, with 16 bases between. Germline assignment: CDR1 DFQATT and CDR2 SNEGSKA (reference sequence). CDR3: CSTRYPGAYEQYF. The CDR3 nucleotides are TGCAGTACCCGGTACCCAGGGGCCTACGAGCAGTACTTC.

This chain connects TRBV29-1 to TRBJ2-7, with TRBD1 matching over 9 bases. Germline V gene lookup returns CDR1 SQVTM and CDR2 ANQGSEA. The CDR3 is made up of 14 amino acids. Trimming cost V 1 base and J 3 bases; bases outside gene matches: 4. CDR3 protein: CSVEGTGVHYEQYF. The CDR3 DNA sequence: TGCAGCGTTGAAGGGACAGGGGTACACTACGAGCAGTACTTC.